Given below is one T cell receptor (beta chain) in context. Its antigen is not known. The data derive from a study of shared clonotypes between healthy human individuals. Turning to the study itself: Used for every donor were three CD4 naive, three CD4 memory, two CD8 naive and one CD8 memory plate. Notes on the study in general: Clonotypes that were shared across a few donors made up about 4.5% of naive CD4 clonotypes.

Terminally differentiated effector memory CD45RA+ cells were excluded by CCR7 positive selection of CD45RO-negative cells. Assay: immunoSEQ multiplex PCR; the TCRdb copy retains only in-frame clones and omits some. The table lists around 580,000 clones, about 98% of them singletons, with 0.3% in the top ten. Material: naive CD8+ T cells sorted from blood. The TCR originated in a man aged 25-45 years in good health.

The CDR3 DNA is TGTGCCAGCAGCCCGGGAACAGGGCGTGAGCAGTTCTTC. It translates to CASSPGTGREQFF. The V call is TRBV27, the J call TRBJ2-1; tentatively, D is TRBD1 (6 bases). This CDR3 contains 13 residues. Germline values: CDR1 MNHEY, CDR2 SMNVEV (reference sequence). Trimming cost V 6 bases and J 9 bases, with 15 bases left between them.